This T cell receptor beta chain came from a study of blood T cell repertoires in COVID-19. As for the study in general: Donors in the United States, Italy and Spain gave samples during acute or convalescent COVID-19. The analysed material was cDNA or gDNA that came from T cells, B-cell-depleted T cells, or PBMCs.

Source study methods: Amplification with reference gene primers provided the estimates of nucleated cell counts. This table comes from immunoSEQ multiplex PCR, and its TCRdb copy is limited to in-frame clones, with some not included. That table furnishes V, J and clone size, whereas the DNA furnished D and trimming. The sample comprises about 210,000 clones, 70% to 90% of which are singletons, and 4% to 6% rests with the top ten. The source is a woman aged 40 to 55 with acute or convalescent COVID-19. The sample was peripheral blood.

CDR3 bases: TGTGCCAGCAGCTCCAGCGGGACAGGGGGCTATAATTCACCCCTCCACTTT. This codes for CASSSSGTGGYNSPLHF. The chain carries TRBV13 and TRBJ1-6; 11 bases match TRBD1. The germline CDR1 and CDR2 sequences are PRHDT and FYEKMQ (reference sequence). CDR3 size: 17 residues. The V and J ends lost 4 bases and 3 bases, in that order; junction bases with no gene match: 5. The full variable domain, with the rest looked up from reference TRBV13 and TRBJ1-6, is AAGVIQSPRHLIKEKRETATLKCYPIPRHDTVYWYQQGPGQDPQFLISFYEKMQSDKGSIPDRFSAQQFSDYHSELNMSSLELGDSALYFCASSSSGTGGYNSPLHFGNGTRLTVT.